This TCR beta chain was found in a study of T-cell reconstitution after alpha-beta-depleted transplantation in children. Library preparation (for TCRbeta) was performed with unique molecular identifiers. Each CDR3 protein is one row after TCRdb ran MiXCR on the PCR reads. The sample shows roughly 120,000 distinct CDR3 sequences, about 21% of them seen only once. General observations from the study: The high TCRbeta diversity at day 60 in some patients came from surviving recipient T cells and thymic progenitors.

This clonotype has a count of ten or more. What it recognizes is unknown. The source is a male patient between 2 and 15 years old who had a stem cell transplant for chronic granulomatous disease, so the T cells may come from the graft donor. Sequenced material: PBMCs, mostly from graft donor cells, taken 180 days after TCRalphabeta/CD19-depleted stem cell transplant.

CDR3 nucleotide sequence: TGCAGTGCTAGAGATCCCTGGCGGAGCAAATACAATGAGCAGTTCTTC. Protein product: CSARDPWRSKYNEQFF. The V call is TRBV20-1, the J call TRBJ2-1; D is unresolved. This CDR3 comprises 16 residues. Germline V gene lookup returns CDR1 DFQATT and CDR2 SNEGSKA (reference sequence). V lost 0 bases and J lost 4, with 16 bases in between.